This T cell receptor (beta chain) was retrieved from a study of T cells in Graves' hyperthyroidism and ophthalmopathy (dated by TCRdb to about 2019). Study-wide context: Peripheral blood samples were taken at the time of initial diagnosis, prior to any treatment. To identify distinguishing TCR V-J signatures, a discovery cohort of around 98 patients was used, comprising 40 to 45 with Graves' ophthalmopathy and around 60 with stable Graves' hyperthyroidism. Whether ophthalmopathy could be predicted prospectively was tested in an independent validation cohort made up of roughly 19 hyperthyroidism patients plus 17 patients who later progressed to ophthalmopathy. For training and testing, the 100 patients in the discovery cohort were randomly divided in a 7:3 ratio. In addition, the study compared T-cell repertoires in thyroid tissue and in blood from roughly 6 Graves' hyperthyroidism patients. After blood sampling, hyperthyroidism patients were treated with methimazole at a starting dose of 30 mg daily, and ophthalmopathy patients were treated with high-dose intravenous methylprednisolone. The paper reports TCR Vbeta CDR3 sequencing of over 130 peripheral blood samples: approximately 43 ophthalmopathy, 75 to 80 hyperthyroidism and around 17 progressor patients. Here is what the overall study found, with its caveats: Blood samples also contained most of the expanded thyroid clonotypes (frequency above 0.001), which suggests that blood repertoires may reflect thyroid immune responses. A 13 V-J signature model separated ophthalmopathy from stable hyperthyroidism, with nearly 90% sensitivity and 81.08% specificity in cross-validation and 80%/75% in testing. Sample size was not statistically predetermined, and investigators were not blinded to group allocation. In validation, the model predicted progression to ophthalmopathy a median of roughly 6.5 months before onset, with approximately 68% sensitivity and nearly 75% specificity.

Stable Graves' hyperthyroidism was defined as the absence of progression to ophthalmopathy over 18 months of follow-up. The hyperthyroidism patients were between 18 and 65 years old and newly diagnosed, with a disease duration of less than 2 months. The study excluded patients with uncontrolled infections, other autoimmune diseases, pregnancy or lactation. Clinical symptoms, serum thyroxine and TRAb, thyroid ultrasound, and orbital computed tomography formed the basis for the diagnoses. Ficoll-Paque density gradient centrifugation was used to isolate PBMCs from under 11 ml of fresh peripheral blood. Total RNA was extracted using Trizol reagent, and RNA quality was assessed on an Agilent 2100 Bioanalyzer. Spanning cysteine to phenylalanine, the CDR3 consists of 12 amino acids. Left in the record is the CDR3 DNA by itself, 36 bases read in frame from the first base. V and J are truncated by 2 bases and 5 bases respectively, leaving an intervening sequence of 4 bases. Via the germline V gene, CDR1 is LGHNA and CDR2 YNFKEQ.

The TCR beta CDR3 regions were amplified from the RNA transcripts. The first round of RT-PCR for the TCR CDR3 was performed with the HTBI primer set and the Qiagen OneStep RT-PCR kit. A second multiplex PCR round built the libraries, followed by size selection and purification. Sequencing of the libraries was done on an Illumina HiSeq2000 using paired-end 100 bp reads. The authors processed their data as follows. SOAPnuke was used to process the raw data, removing reads that contained adapters or uncalled bases, had a mean Phred below 15, or lacked an exact match to the constant primer or identifier. COPE v1.2.5 was used to merge the high-quality paired reads, and each unique nucleotide sequence was defined as a clonotype. Clonotypes were aligned to IMGT TRBV, TRBD and TRBJ reference segments using MiTCR v1.1. The analysis was restricted to V-J combinations with a frequency above 0.0001, which together covered 98% to 99.2% of the repertoires. The TCS score was defined as F50 (clonal expansion) divided by E x V (chaos), with BLOSUM62-based TCRdist calculated between CDR3 peptides within each V-J. Welch's t-statistics and random forest reduced fewer than 550 V-J features to some 14, which were used in a naive Bayes classifier (R e1071). TCRdb reprocessing: public reads trimmed at Q25 with fastp, clones called with MiXCR, in-frame beta chains kept. For every CDR3 protein sequence, its rows merge into one entry that carries the most common genes and DNA. TCRdb, not the authors, supplied the V and J calls. Across this sample there are approximately 420,000 distinct CDR3 sequences, with roughly an eighth seen only once. The top ten clones comprise about 5% of the sample.

About this clonotype itself: No antigen is known for it. No clone much larger than this one lies a single base away; base qualities are absent.

This clonotype was obtained from a woman aged 18-29 years with Graves' hyperthyroidism. The chain uses TRBV4-2 and TRBJ1-5, with the D segment identity uncertain. The sample comprised blood. The nucleotide sequence is TGTGCCAGCAGCCAACCGGATCAGCCCCAGCATTTT. Translation gives CASSQPDQPQHF.